This T cell receptor beta chain is drawn from a study of tumor and adjacent non-tumor tissue in lung cancer. Findings and limits, study-wide: TCR diversity was significantly greater in tumor than normal lung tissue. Tumor repertoires had a smaller top 100 clone share than normal lung.

The table lists this clonotype with a count of one. Its antigen is not known. One end of the junction varies from germline; a read error may be responsible. The library came from three nested PCR rounds adapted from ARM-PCR protocols. TCRdb recomputed calls from the multiplex PCR reads with MiXCR, one row per CDR3 protein. Among 81,000 or so distinct CDR3 sequences listed, about four fifths were seen once. The CDR3 is 14 amino acids. CDR1 SGHNT and CDR2 YYREEE come from the germline V gene (reference sequence). This sample's RNA came from whole unsorted tissue. This non-tumor lung sample came from over 3 cm beyond the tumor edge.

The origin of this receptor is a man aged 55 to 70 with non-small cell lung cancer. This chain connects TRBV5-4 to TRBJ2-7; D is uncertain. The specimen was distant non-tumor lung tissue. The CDR3 region has the DNA TGTACCAGCAGCTTGGAATGGACCGCCTACGAGCAGTACTTC. Translation gives CTSSLEWTAYEQYF.